The 10 T cell receptor beta chains below all came from one sample that was sequenced in a study of blood T cell repertoires in COVID-19. Assay used: immunoSEQ multiplex PCR; TCRdb lists only in-frame clones, some missing. Here the sample spans 150,000 or so clones, 83% being singletons. Sequencing was carried out using peripheral blood. All receptors derive from a woman aged 60 to 75 with COVID-19, enrolled during active disease.

This clone was found a few times. V gene TRBV7-3 combines with J gene TRBJ1-1; D ambiguous. V shed 1 base and J shed 1 base, with 10 bases lying between them. The length of the CDR3 is 15 residues. CDR1 is SGHTA, CDR2 FQGTGA, per germline. The CDR3 region has the DNA TGTGCCAGCAGCTTAATGCGGGAAAAGAACACTGAAGCTTTCTTT. It encodes CASSLMREKNTEAFF.

The genes are TRBV5-1 and TRBJ2-1; 7 bases agree with TRBD1. Germline lookup yields CDR1 SGHRS and CDR2 YFSETQ. V shed 4 bases and J 5 bases; nucleotides not matched to a gene: 3. The CDR3 extends over 13 amino acids. The CDR3 reads CASSVGQNNEQFF. CDR3 coding DNA: TGCGCCAGCAGCGTGGGACAGAACAATGAGCAGTTCTTC. The variable domain in full, completed from reference TRBV5-1 and TRBJ2-1, reads KAGVTQTPRYLIKTRGQQVTLSCSPISGHRSVSWYQQTPGQGLQFLFEYFSETQRNKGNFPGRFSGRQFSNSRSEMNVSTLELGDSALYLCASSVGQNNEQFFGPGTRLTVL.

This chain joins TRBV18 and TRBJ1-1, with 9 bases lining up with TRBD1. The CDR3 contains 15 residues. The germline gives CDR1 KGHSH, CDR2 LQKENI. J lost 7 bases, V lost 1 base, and 7 bases had no gene match. The CDR3 nucleotides read TGTGCCAGCTCACCACAAGGGACAGGGCCGCATGAAGCTTTCTTT. Its protein is CASSPQGTGPHEAFF.

The rearrangement joins TRBV9 to TRBJ1-2, with D hard to call. V lost 4 bases and J lost 4, with 14 bases in between. CDR3 size: 14 residues. Germline-derived CDR1 and CDR2 are SGDLS and YYNGEE. The CDR3 sequence is CASSPELQSYGYTF. For the CDR3, the DNA is TGTGCCAGCAGCCCAGAGCTACAGTCCTATGGCTACACCTTC.

There are a few counts of this clone. The rearrangement links TRBV5-8 to TRBJ1-5; 7 nucleotides agree with TRBD1. V was pared by 4 bases and J by 7 bases, with 5 bases of the junction left unmatched. The length of the CDR3 is 13 residues. Germline V gene data show CDR1 as SGHTS and CDR2 as YDEGEE. This CDR3 is CASSKGGWQPQHF. DNA for the CDR3: TGTGCCAGCAGCAAAGGGGGCTGGCAGCCCCAGCATTTT.

The V gene is TRBV5-1, the J gene TRBJ1-3, with D uncertain. The CDR3 runs 12 residues. The ends were cut back, 4 bases at V and 8 bases at J, with 10 bases in the middle. Looked up from germline, CDR1 is SGHRS and CDR2 is YFSETQ. CDR3 sequence: CASSLNSDTIYF. Here the CDR3 DNA reads TGCGCCAGCAGCCTTAATTCAGACACCATATATTTT.

The rearrangement joins TRBV19 to TRBJ1-1; 8 nucleotides align to TRBD1. Germline V lookup: CDR1 LNHDA, CDR2 SQIVND (reference sequence). J was trimmed by 5 bases and V by 5 bases; bases with no gene match: 4. This CDR3 contains 13 residues. Written as DNA, the CDR3 is TGTGCCAGTAGTGACAGGGGAGGGACTGAAGCTTTCTTT. Amino acids: CASSDRGGTEAFF.

This clone was seen a handful of times. The chain is built from TRBV29-1 and TRBJ1-2; the match to TRBD1 covers 7 bases. The ends lost 2 bases at V and 8 bases at J; junction bases unmatched: 8. The CDR3 runs 13 residues. In germline, CDR1 is SQVTM, CDR2 ANQGSEA. The CDR3 nucleotides are TGCAGCGTTGAAAGTCAGGGGGTAGGAGGCTACACCTTC. Its protein is CSVESQGVGGYTF.

The sample holds one count of this clone. This chain links TRBV3-1 (or the pseudogene TRBV3-2) with TRBJ1-4; maybe TRBD1 (5 bases). The CDR3 length is 15 residues. The V and J ends lost 7 bases and 6 bases respectively, with 18 bases between them. The germline V gene has CDR1 LGHDT and CDR2 YNNKEL (reference sequence). CDR3: CASTLGAGPDEKLFF. CDR3 in DNA: TGTGCCAGCACCCTAGGCGCAGGGCCGGATGAAAAACTGTTTTTT.

This CDR3 reads CASSSEGAGQPQHF. CDR3 in DNA: TGTGCCAGCAGCTCGGAGGGGGCAGGTCAGCCCCAGCATTTT. The rearrangement uses TRBV7-9 and TRBJ1-5; 7 bases are shared with TRBD1. V trimming: 4 bases; J trimming: 6 bases; junction bases outside the gene matches: 6. Germline loops: CDR1 SEHNR, CDR2 FQNEAQ (reference sequence). The CDR3 has 14 amino acids.